This T cell receptor (beta chain) was identified in a study of T cells in Graves' hyperthyroidism and ophthalmopathy. RNA transcripts were the template for amplifying TCR beta CDR3 regions. The TCR CDR3 first-round RT-PCR relied on the HTBI primer set. From the multiplex PCR reads, TCRdb called clonotypes with MiXCR, one entry per CDR3 protein. The table lists hundreds of thousands of distinct CDR3 sequences, 30% to 40% of them singletons, with around 30% in the top ten. For Graves' hyperthyroidism to be stable, ophthalmopathy could not progress within 18 months. The diagnoses drew upon clinical symptoms, serum thyroxine and TRAb, thyroid ultrasound and orbital computed tomography. Trimming removed 0 bases from V and 5 bases from J; junction bases left unmatched: 7. The CDR3 is made up of 16 amino acids. The germline V gene encodes CDR1 SGHVS and CDR2 FQNEAQ.

Sequencing was carried out using blood. The chain carries TRBV7-8 and TRBJ2-5, with TRBD2 identical over 9 bases. The receptor was derived from a woman between 40 and 50 years old with Graves' hyperthyroidism. CDR3 sequence: CASSLAASGKYETQYF. Here the CDR3 DNA reads TGTGCCAGCAGCTTAGCAGCTAGCGGGAAGTACGAGACCCAGTACTTC.